The 14 T cell receptor beta chains given below trace back to one sample, sequenced in a study of PD-1 blockade in classical Hodgkin lymphoma. Each patient's relapse followed autologous stem cell transplantation, and brentuximab vedotin exposure varied. TCRdb's table, derived via immunoSEQ multiplex PCR, lists solely in-frame clones and lacks some. The profile shows about 58,000 clones, about 91% of them singletons. Here the sequenced sample was peripheral blood mononuclear cells (PBMCs), taken before the second cycle of nivolumab. The source of these receptors is a human donor with classical Hodgkin lymphoma.

The rearrangement uses TRBV27 and TRBJ2-4; tentative D call: TRBD2 (6 bases). CDR1 is MNHEY, CDR2 SMNVEV, per germline (reference sequence). Trimming removed 1 base from V and 8 bases from J, with 12 bases in between. The CDR3 consists of 14 residues. CDR3 loop: CASSLYTGEDIQYF. The CDR3 DNA follows: TGTGCCAGCAGTTTATATACGGGAGAGGACATTCAGTACTTC.

This chain links TRBV27 with TRBJ2-1, with a tentative D call TRBD1 (5 bases). V lost 0 bases and J 1 base, leaving 16 bases between the germline ends. Germline V lookup: CDR1 MNHEY, CDR2 SMNVEV (reference sequence). This CDR3 comprises 18 residues. The CDR3 spells CASSLSSPWGRSYNEQFF. As DNA, the CDR3 is TGTGCCAGCAGTTTATCTTCCCCTTGGGGCAGATCCTACAATGAGCAGTTCTTC.

This chain connects TRBV28 to TRBJ2-7; TRBD2 matches 11 bases. The length of the CDR3 is 14 residues. Looked up from germline, CDR1 is MDHEN and CDR2 is SYDVKM. The J segment lost 3 bases and the V segment lost 6 bases, leaving 4 bases of the junction unmatched. The CDR3 sequence is CASSHGTSGYEQYF. The DNA of the CDR3 is TGTGCCAGCAGCCATGGGACTAGCGGCTACGAGCAGTACTTC.

The chain uses TRBV27 and TRBJ2-7; 9 bases align to TRBD2. Germline values: CDR1 MNHEY, CDR2 SMNVEV (reference sequence). The CDR3 runs 15 residues. After removal of 0 bases from V and 6 bases from J, the junction contained 6 bases not matched to a gene. This CDR3 is CASSLSSSGRREQYF. The CDR3 region has the DNA TGTGCCAGCAGTTTATCGAGTAGCGGGAGACGCGAGCAGTACTTC.

V and J are TRBV5-1 and TRBJ2-5; 12 bases are a match to TRBD2. V trimming: 7 bases; J trimming: 2 bases; junction bases outside the gene matches: 15. CDR3 length equals 18 residues. Per the germline V gene, CDR1 is SGHRS and CDR2 is YFSETQ. The CDR3 nucleotides read TGCGCCAGCTACCCGGGACTAGCGGGTCGAGCGAGACAAGAGACCCAGTACTTC. This translates into CASYPGLAGRARQETQYF.

This clone was seen once. The gene calls are TRBV6-1 and TRBJ2-3, with 7 bases that match TRBD2. Germline-derived CDR1 and CDR2 are MNHNS and SASEGT. The CDR3 has 16 residues. V trimming: 3 bases; J trimming: 6 bases; junction bases outside the gene matches: 12. CDR3 DNA sequence: TGTGCCAGCAGTGATAGGGTCGGGGGGATGACGGATACGCAGTATTTT. It codes for CASSDRVGGMTDTQYF.

The V call is TRBV19, the J call TRBJ1-4, with D maybe TRBD1 (6 bases). CDR1 is LNHDA and CDR2 is SQIVND in the germline V gene (reference sequence). Deletions cut 8 bases from V and 14 bases from J, with 12 bases between. This CDR3 is built from 10 residues. CDR3 DNA: TGTGCCAGTTCGGGGGGACACCTGTTTTTT. This encodes CASSGGHLFF. Full variable domain (outside the CDR3, taken from reference TRBV19 and TRBJ1-4): DGGITQSPKYLFRKEGQNVTLSCEQNLNHDAMYWYRQDPGQGLRLIYYSQIVNDFQKGDIAEGYSVSREKKESFPLTVTSAQKNPTAFYLCASSGGHLFFGSGTQLSVL.

The chain couples TRBV7-3 to TRBJ1-1; 10 nucleotides line up with TRBD1. CDR3 length: 17 residues. The germline V gene encodes CDR1 SGHTA and CDR2 FQGTGA. V trimming: 2 bases; J trimming: 8 bases; junction bases outside the gene matches: 14. CDR3 in DNA: TGTGCCAGCAGCTTATATGCTCCGACAGGGGGCGGTTTCGAAGCTTTCTTT. Encoded protein: CASSLYAPTGGGFEAFF.

The rearrangement links TRBV19 to TRBJ2-6; D is uncertain. Germline CDR1 and CDR2: LNHDA and SQIVND (reference sequence). The CDR3 runs 16 residues. The ends were cut back, 5 bases at V and 4 bases at J, with 15 bases in the middle. The CDR3 reads CASSPPGVVGANVLTF. DNA for the CDR3: TGTGCCAGTAGTCCCCCGGGCGTGGTGGGGGCCAACGTCCTGACTTTC.

The V call is TRBV2, the J call TRBJ2-4; tentatively, D is TRBD1 (6 bases). The CDR3 loop spans 14 amino acids. In germline, CDR1 is SNHLY, CDR2 FYNNEI. Trimming cost V 6 bases and J 5 bases, with 14 bases left between them. The CDR3 region is CASRRGTRENIQYF. Written as DNA, the CDR3 is TGTGCCAGCAGGAGGGGGACGCGAGAAAACATTCAGTACTTC.

This clone was counted once. This rearrangement joins TRBV29-1 to TRBJ2-2, with a possible D match to TRBD2 (5 bases). The CDR3 is made up of 13 amino acids. Germline lookup yields CDR1 SQVTM and CDR2 ANQGSEA. V shed 2 bases and J shed 1 base, with 5 bases lying between them. CDR3 DNA sequence: TGCAGCGTTGAAAGCGGGAACACCGGGGAGCTGTTTTTT. Protein: CSVESGNTGELFF.

The chain is built from TRBV27 and TRBJ2-2, with D perhaps TRBD1 (5 bases). Germline V gene sequence: CDR1 MNHEY, CDR2 SMNVEV (reference sequence). Trimming cost V 3 bases and J 5 bases, with 16 bases left between them. CDR3 length: 16 residues. Here the CDR3 DNA reads TGTGCCAGCAGTTTGATTTTGGCAGGGTCGACCGGGGAGCTGTTTTTT. It is translated as CASSLILAGSTGELFF.

V gene TRBV27 combines with J gene TRBJ2-2; D is unresolved. Germline CDR1 and CDR2: MNHEY and SMNVEV (reference sequence). V dropped 1 base and J dropped 2 bases, with 2 bases sitting between them. There are 13 residues in the CDR3. CDR3 nucleotides: TGTGCCAGCAGTTTATTTAACACCGGGGAGCTGTTTTTT. As protein: CASSLFNTGELFF.

The chain recombines TRBV30 with TRBJ1-2; D remains unclear. The V gene lost 4 bases and the J gene lost 4 bases, with 4 bases spanning the gap. The germline V gene has CDR1 GTSNPN and CDR2 SVGIG (reference sequence). The length of the CDR3 is 10 residues. The CDR3, as DNA: TGTGCCTGGAAGTCCTATGGCTACACCTTC. Its translation: CAWKSYGYTF.